These T cell receptor beta chains were read from a single sample in a study of blood T cell repertoires in COVID-19. Only in-frame clones appear in the TCRdb table, and some are missing; sequencing was by immunoSEQ multiplex PCR. The data contain around 300,000 clones, roughly 90% of them singletons. Sequencing input: peripheral blood. The source is a woman younger than 45 with COVID-19, enrolled during active disease. Each CDR3 is given with its conserved first and last residue. D genes are given only for firm matches. Expanded clones get a size class; other rows say once, few or many, or leave the size out.

V gene	J gene	clone size	D gene	CDR3 DNA	CDR3 protein
TRBV2	TRBJ1-2	NA	NA	TGTGCCACCACAGGGCTGGACTATGGCTACACCTTC	CATTGLDYGYTF
TRBV5-1	TRBJ1-1	NA	NA	TGCGCCAGCAGCTCCGAACAGAACACTGAAGCTTTCTTT	CASSSEQNTEAFF
TRBV28	TRBJ2-7	once	TRBD2	TGTGCCAGCAGTTTAGGGACTAGCGGGAGGGTATCCTACGAGCAGTACTTC	CASSLGTSGRVSYEQYF
TRBV19	TRBJ1-2	NA	NA	TGTGCCAGTAGTTGGTTTTCGGGGTTAGACTATGGCTACACCTTC	CASSWFSGLDYGYTF
TRBV10-2	TRBJ2-7	NA	TRBD2	TGCGCCAGCAGTGAGTCGACTAGCGGGAGTAGCGAGCAGTACTTC	CASSESTSGSSEQYF
TRBV29-1	TRBJ1-2	NA	TRBD1	TGCAGCGTTGCCGAGACAGGGTCGAATGGCTACACCTTC	CSVAETGSNGYTF
TRBV5-1	TRBJ1-2	NA	NA	TGCGCCAGCAGCCCTGGGAGCTATGGCTACACCTTC	CASSPGSYGYTF
TRBV11-2	TRBJ1-6	NA	TRBD1	TGTGCCAGCAGCTTAGAAGGGGGACAGTTTAATGTAGATATTAATTCACCCCTCCACTTT	CASSLEGGQFNVDINSPLHF
TRBV6-6	TRBJ2-3	NA	TRBD2	TGTGCCAGCAGCCTAGCGGTTATCACAGATACGCAGTATTTT	CASSLAVITDTQYF
TRBV2	TRBJ2-3	NA	NA	TGTGCCAGCAGAAGCCTCACAGATACGCAGTATTTT	CASRSLTDTQYF
TRBV7-9	TRBJ1-6	NA	NA	TGTGCCAGCAGCTTTGGGCCAGGAAGCGGTTCACCCCTCCACTTT	CASSFGPGSGSPLHF
TRBV9	TRBJ2-4	NA	TRBD2	TGTGCCAGCAGCGTAGACAGCGGGAGGGGGACGGAGGCCAAAAACATTCAGTACTTC	CASSVDSGRGTEAKNIQYF
TRBV19	TRBJ1-2	NA	NA	TGTGCCAGTACAGGGAATGGTGGCTACACCTTC	CASTGNGGYTF
TRBV5-5	TRBJ2-7	NA	TRBD1	TGTGCCAGCAGAGTGACAGGGGGCGGCTACGAGCAGTACTTC	CASRVTGGGYEQYF
TRBV5-4	TRBJ1-3	NA	NA	TGTGCCAGCAGCGAGCGGAACTCTGGAAACACCATATATTTT	CASSERNSGNTIYF
TRBV2	TRBJ1-1	few	NA	TGTGCCAGCCTGGGGGGACTGAACACTGAAGCTTTCTTT	CASLGGLNTEAFF
TRBV6-2/TRBV6-3	TRBJ1-3	NA	NA	TGTGCCAGCACCCCGAGATCGGGGAACTCTGGAAACACCATATATTTT	CASTPRSGNSGNTIYF
TRBV29-1	TRBJ2-3	NA	TRBD2	TGCAGCGTTGAATTCCGACTAGCGATTATTAGCACAGATACGCAGTATTTT	CSVEFRLAIISTDTQYF
TRBV27	TRBJ1-1	NA	NA	TGTGCCAGCAGTTTGTTCGGAGGCGGCACTGAAGCTTTCTTT	CASSLFGGGTEAFF
TRBV5-4	TRBJ1-1	NA	TRBD1	TGTGCCAGCAGCCTACAGGGGGCCGATGAAGCTTTCTTT	CASSLQGADEAFF
TRBV21-1	TRBJ1-5	NA	NA	TGTGCCAGCAGCAAAGGGACAGGGAAATCCTATAGCAATCAGCCCCAGCATTTT	CASSKGTGKSYSNQPQHF
TRBV11-2	TRBJ1-1	NA	NA	TGTGCCAGCAGCTTGGGACAGAACACTGAAGCTTTCTTT	CASSLGQNTEAFF
TRBV7-5	TRBJ2-7	NA	NA	TGTGTCAGAAGCTATGGACACGGGACATCGGCCTACGAGCAGTACTTC	CVRSYGHGTSAYEQYF
TRBV1	TRBJ2-1	NA	NA	TGCACCAGCAGCCAAGTGCCTAGCGGGAGGCCCACTCCCTACAATGAGCAGTTCTTC	CTSSQVPSGRPTPYNEQFF